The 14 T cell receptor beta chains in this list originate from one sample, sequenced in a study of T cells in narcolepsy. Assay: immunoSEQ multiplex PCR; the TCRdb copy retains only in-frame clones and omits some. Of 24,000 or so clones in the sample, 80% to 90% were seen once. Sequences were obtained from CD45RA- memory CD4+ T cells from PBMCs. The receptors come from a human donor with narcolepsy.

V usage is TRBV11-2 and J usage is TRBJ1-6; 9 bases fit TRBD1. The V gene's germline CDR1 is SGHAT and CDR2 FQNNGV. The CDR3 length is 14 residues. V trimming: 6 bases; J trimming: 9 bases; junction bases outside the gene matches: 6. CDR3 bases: TGTGCCAGCAGACCACAGGGGGCAGTTTCACCCCTCCACTTT. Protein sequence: CASRPQGAVSPLHF.

CDR3 in amino acids: CASSVGDRGSYNEQFF. The CDR3 nucleotides read TGTGCCAGCAGCGTAGGGGACAGGGGATCCTACAATGAGCAGTTCTTC. J is TRBJ2-1 and V is TRBV9; TRBD1 matches 10 bases. CDR3 length equals 16 residues. Unmatched junction bases numbered 1, after V lost 0 bases and J lost 1 base. Germline-derived CDR1 and CDR2 are SGDLS and YYNGEE.

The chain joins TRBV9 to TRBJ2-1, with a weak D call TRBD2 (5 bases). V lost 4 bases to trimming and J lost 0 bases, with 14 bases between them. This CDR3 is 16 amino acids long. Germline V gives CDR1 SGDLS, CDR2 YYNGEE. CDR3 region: CASSLRSGSSYNEQFF. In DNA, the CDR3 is TGTGCCAGCAGCCTCAGAAGCGGAAGCTCCTACAATGAGCAGTTCTTC.

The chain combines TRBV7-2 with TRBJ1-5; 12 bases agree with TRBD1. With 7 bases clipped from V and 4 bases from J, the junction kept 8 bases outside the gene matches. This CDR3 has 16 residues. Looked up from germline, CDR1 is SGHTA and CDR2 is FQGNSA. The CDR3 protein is CASMPGTGGFNQPQHF. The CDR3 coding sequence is TGTGCCAGCATGCCCGGGACAGGGGGCTTTAATCAGCCCCAGCATTTT.

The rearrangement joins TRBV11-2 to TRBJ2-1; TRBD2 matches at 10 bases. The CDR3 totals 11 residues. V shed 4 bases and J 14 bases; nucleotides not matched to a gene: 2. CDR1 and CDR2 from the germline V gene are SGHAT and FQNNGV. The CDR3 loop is CASSSGTSEFF. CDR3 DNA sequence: TGTGCCAGCAGCTCCGGGACTAGCGAGTTCTTC.

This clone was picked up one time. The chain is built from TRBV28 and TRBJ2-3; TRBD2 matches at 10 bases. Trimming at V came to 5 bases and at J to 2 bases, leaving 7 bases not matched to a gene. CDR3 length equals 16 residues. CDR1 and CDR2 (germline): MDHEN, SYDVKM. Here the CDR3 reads CASSQTTSGTTDTQYF. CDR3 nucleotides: TGTGCCAGCAGTCAAACCACTAGCGGGACCACAGATACGCAGTATTTT.

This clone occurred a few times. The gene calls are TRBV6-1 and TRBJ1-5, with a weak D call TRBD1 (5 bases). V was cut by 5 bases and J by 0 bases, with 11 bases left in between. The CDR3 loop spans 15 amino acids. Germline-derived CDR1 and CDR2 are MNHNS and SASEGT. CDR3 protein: CASSQTGGSNQPQHF. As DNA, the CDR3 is TGTGCCAGCAGTCAAACGGGGGGTAGCAATCAGCCCCAGCATTTT.

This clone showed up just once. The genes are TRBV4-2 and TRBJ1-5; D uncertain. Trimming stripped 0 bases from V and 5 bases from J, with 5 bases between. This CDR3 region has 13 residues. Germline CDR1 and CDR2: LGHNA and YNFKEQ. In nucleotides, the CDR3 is TGTGCCAGCAGCCAAGACCGCGATCAGCCCCAGCATTTT. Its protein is CASSQDRDQPQHF.

The CDR3 region is CASSQAGAGNYGYTF. The DNA for the CDR3 is TGTGCCAGCAGTCAAGCAGGGGCTGGTAACTATGGCTACACCTTC. This chain connects TRBV28 to TRBJ1-2, with a weak D call TRBD1 (6 bases). Germline V gene data show CDR1 as MDHEN and CDR2 as SYDVKM. This CDR3 comprises 15 residues. Trimming took off 5 bases at V and 1 base at J, with 14 bases between the two ends.

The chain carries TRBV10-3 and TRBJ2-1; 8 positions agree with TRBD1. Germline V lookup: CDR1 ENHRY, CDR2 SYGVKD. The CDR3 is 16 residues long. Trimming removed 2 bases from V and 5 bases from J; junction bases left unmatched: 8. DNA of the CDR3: TGTGCCATCAGTGAGCTGACAGGGGTGGTAAACAATGAGCAGTTCTTC. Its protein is CAISELTGVVNNEQFF.

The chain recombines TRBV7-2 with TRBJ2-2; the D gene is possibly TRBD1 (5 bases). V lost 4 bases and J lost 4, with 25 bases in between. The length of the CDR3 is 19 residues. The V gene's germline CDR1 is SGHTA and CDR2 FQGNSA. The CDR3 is CASSSVGSRGRWGTGELFF. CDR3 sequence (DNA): TGTGCCAGCAGCTCGGTCGGTTCAAGGGGCCGGTGGGGCACCGGGGAGCTGTTTTTT.

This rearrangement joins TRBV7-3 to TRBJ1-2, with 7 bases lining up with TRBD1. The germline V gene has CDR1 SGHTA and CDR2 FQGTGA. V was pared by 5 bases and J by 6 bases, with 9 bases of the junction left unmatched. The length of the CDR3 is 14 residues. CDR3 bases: TGTGCCAGCAGCCCCCTGCCAGGGGGAGATGGCTACACCTTC. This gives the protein CASSPLPGGDGYTF.

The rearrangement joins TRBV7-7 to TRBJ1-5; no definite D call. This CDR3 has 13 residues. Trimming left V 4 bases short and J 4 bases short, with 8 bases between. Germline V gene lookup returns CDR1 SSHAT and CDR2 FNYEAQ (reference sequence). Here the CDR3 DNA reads TGTGCCAGCAGCTCCACAAGAAATCAGCCCCAGCATTTT. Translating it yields CASSSTRNQPQHF.

CDR3: CASKIGQVGRAFF. The CDR3 DNA is TGTGCCAGCAAAATCGGACAGGTTGGTCGAGCTTTCTTT. This chain connects TRBV6-5 to TRBJ1-1; 7 bases are shared with TRBD1. The CDR3 is 13 residues long. The germline V gene encodes CDR1 MNHEY and CDR2 SVGAGI. Trimming cost V 7 bases and J 10 bases; bases outside gene matches: 12.